This T cell receptor beta chain was sequenced in a study of T cells after yellow fever vaccination (dated by TCRdb to the late 2010s). Regarding the study in general: The SMART-Seq v4 Ultra Low Input RNA kit was used to prepare libraries from fractions with low cell numbers. Bulk TCR alpha and beta repertoires were sequenced longitudinally to track T-cell clones before and after primary and booster YFV17D yellow fever vaccination. Two healthy male donors, one aged 18 to 29 and one aged 30 to 40 years, made up the cohort. Blood was collected at multiple timepoints before and after primary and secondary immunization, and bulk PBMC replicates and cell subsets were isolated.

Taken with the paper, the label for treatment or condition translates to: live attenuated yellow fever vaccine strain. PBMCs were isolated from peripheral blood using a standard Ficoll-Paque protocol. With anti-CD3 and anti-CD8 staining plus a dextramer loaded with the yellow fever NS4B epitope peptide, the researchers sorted epitope-specific CD8 T cells. TriZol was used to extract RNA from bulk PBMCs, from CD4 and CD8 fractions, and from dextramer-positive and dextramer-negative fractions. TCR cDNA was synthesized by 5'RACE template switching, which introduced a universal primer site and unique molecular identifiers. cDNA synthesis was primed from both the TCR alpha and TCR beta constant segments. Library amplification involved two PCR steps, and the second step added sample barcodes and sequencing adapters. Sequencing of the libraries was done on either Illumina HiSeq 2500 (2x100 bp) or NovaSeq (2x150 bp). The paper's data handling went like this. MIGEC was used to demultiplex reads and collapse the reads into UMI consensus sequences, and MiXCR was used for V(D)J alignment. Vaccine-responding clonotypes were identified with edgeR using replicate PBMC samples, with FDR below 0.01 and a log2 fold change above 5 up to day 15 being required. Each bulk clonotype was labeled CD4 or CD8 based on which sequenced repertoire, CD4 or CD8, contained the clonotype at higher abundance. Clonotypes enriched at least 10-fold in dextramer-positive versus dextramer-negative fractions were classed as NS4B-specific, and CD4-biased clonotypes were left out. TCRdb redid the processing of the public reads, applying fastp at Q25 and MiXCR, and retained in-frame beta chains. CDR3 protein duplicates are merged, each entry listing the most common genes and DNA. The V and J calls follow TCRdb's processing rather than the paper's. Within this sample are roughly 96,000 distinct CDR3 sequences, with 8% to 10% of them counted one time only. The ten largest clones represent around 16% of the sample.

Overall results and qualifications from the work: The secondary T-cell response was weaker than the primary response but faster, peaking on day 5 instead of day 15. Most clones expanded after primary vaccination were re-detected after the booster (approximately 95% of CD4 and approximately 89% of CD8), suggesting broad memory maintenance. Because only a couple of donors were included in the study, the extent to which the findings can be generalized is limited. A small share of clonotypes occurred in both CD4 and CD8 compartments, likely arising from convergent recombination. Because abundant contaminating clonotypes from the bulk population could be contained in FACS-sorted repertoires, computational filtering was required.

The CDR3 starts with the cysteine, ends with the phenylalanine, and has 15 residues. Only CDR3 DNA is held: 45 bases, read in frame from base 1. V gives up 4 bases and J gives up 5 bases, and the segment between their germline ends measures 18 bases. CDR1 and CDR2 are drawn from the germline V gene: SGDLS, YYNGEE. This clonotype was seen only a few times. Base qualities are not recorded, but no much larger clone differs from it by a single base. The specimen comprised CD8+ T cells not binding an NS4B(214-222) dextramer, sorted from PBMCs, sampled roughly 15 days after the first yellow fever vaccination. What the cell subset or site label conveys for this sample: NS4B epitope dextramer-negative CD8 T cells. The sequence derives from a man between 18 and 29 years old who received the YFV17D yellow fever vaccine. The chain links TRBV9 with TRBJ2-5; TRBD2 is perhaps the D gene, given 6 matching bases. The DNA sequence is TGTGCCAGCAGCCTGATAGGAGGGATGCGGGAGACCCAGTACTTC. Its coded protein is CASSLIGGMRETQYF.